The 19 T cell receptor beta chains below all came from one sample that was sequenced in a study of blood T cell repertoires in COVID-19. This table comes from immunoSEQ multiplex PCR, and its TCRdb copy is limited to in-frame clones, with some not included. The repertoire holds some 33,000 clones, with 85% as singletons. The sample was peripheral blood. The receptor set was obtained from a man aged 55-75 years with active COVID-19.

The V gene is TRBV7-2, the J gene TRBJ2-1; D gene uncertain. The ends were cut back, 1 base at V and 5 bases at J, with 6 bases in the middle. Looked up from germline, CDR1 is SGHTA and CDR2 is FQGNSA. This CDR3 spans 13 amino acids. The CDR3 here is CASSLGANNEQFF. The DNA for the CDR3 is TGTGCCAGCAGCTTAGGAGCTAACAATGAGCAGTTCTTC.

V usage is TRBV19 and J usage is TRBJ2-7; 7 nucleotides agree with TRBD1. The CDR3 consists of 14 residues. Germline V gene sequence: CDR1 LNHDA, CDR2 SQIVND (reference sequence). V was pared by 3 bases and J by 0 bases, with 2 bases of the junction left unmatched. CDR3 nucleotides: TGTGCCAGTAGTATTGGGACAGACTCCTACGAGCAGTACTTC. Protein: CASSIGTDSYEQYF.

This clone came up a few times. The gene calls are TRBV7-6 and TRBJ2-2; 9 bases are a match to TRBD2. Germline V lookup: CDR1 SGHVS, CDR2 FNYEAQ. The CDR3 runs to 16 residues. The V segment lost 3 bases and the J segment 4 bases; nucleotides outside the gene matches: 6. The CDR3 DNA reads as TGTGCCAGCAGCTTTTTTAGCGGGAGTAGCACCGGGGAGCTGTTTTTT. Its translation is CASSFFSGSSTGELFF.

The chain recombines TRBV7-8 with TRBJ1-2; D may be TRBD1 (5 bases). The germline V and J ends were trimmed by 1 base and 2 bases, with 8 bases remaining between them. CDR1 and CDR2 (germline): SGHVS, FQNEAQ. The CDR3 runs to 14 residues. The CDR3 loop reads CASSLVPGNYGYTF. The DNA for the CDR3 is TGTGCCAGCAGCTTAGTTCCAGGGAACTATGGCTACACCTTC.

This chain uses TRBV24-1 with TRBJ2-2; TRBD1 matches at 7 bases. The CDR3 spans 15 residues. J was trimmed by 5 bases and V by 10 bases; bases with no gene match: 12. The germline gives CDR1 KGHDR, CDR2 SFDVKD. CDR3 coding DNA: TGTGCCACGTCCCTCAGACAGGGAACGACCGGGGAGCTGTTTTTT. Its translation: CATSLRQGTTGELFF.

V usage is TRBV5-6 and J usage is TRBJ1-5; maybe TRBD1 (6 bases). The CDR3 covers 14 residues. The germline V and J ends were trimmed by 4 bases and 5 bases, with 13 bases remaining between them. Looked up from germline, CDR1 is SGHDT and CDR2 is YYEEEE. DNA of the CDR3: TGTGCCAGCAGCACCGACGCAGGGGATCAGCCCCAGCATTTT. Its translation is CASSTDAGDQPQHF.

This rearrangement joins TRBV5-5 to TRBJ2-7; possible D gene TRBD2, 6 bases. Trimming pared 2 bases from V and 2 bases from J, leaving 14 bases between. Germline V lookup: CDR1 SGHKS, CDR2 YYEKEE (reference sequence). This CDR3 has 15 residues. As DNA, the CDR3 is TGTGCCAGCAGCTTCGCCTGGGGCGGGACCTACGAGCAGTACTTC. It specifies CASSFAWGGTYEQYF.

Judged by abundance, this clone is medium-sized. The CDR3 loop is CASSGGISSGTYF. The CDR3 DNA is TGTGCCAGCTCGGGGGGCATATCTAGCGGGACTTACTTC. The chain links TRBV4-2 to TRBJ2-5; 9 positions agree with TRBD2. The CDR3 spans 13 residues. From germline, CDR1 is LGHNA and CDR2 YNFKEQ. Losses at the gene ends were 8 bases for V and 14 bases for J; bases not matched to a gene: 15.

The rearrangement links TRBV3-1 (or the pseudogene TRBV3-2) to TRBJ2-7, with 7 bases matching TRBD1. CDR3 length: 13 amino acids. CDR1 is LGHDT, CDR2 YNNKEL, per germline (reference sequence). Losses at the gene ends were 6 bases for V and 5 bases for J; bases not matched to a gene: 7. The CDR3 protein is CASREGGRNEQYF. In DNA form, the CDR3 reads TGTGCCAGCAGGGAAGGGGGCAGGAACGAGCAGTACTTC.

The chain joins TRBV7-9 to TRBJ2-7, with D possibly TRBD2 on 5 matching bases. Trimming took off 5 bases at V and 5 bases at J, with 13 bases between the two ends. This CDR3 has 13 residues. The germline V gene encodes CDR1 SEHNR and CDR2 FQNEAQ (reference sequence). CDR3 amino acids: CASSGEFRDEQYF. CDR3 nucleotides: TGTGCCAGCAGCGGGGAGTTCCGGGACGAGCAGTACTTC.

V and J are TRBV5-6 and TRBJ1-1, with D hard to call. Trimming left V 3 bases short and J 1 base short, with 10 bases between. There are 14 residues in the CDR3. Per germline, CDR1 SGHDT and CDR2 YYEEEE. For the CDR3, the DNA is TGTGCCAGCAGCTCTTTACGAGGGAACACTGAAGCTTTCTTT. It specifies CASSSLRGNTEAFF.

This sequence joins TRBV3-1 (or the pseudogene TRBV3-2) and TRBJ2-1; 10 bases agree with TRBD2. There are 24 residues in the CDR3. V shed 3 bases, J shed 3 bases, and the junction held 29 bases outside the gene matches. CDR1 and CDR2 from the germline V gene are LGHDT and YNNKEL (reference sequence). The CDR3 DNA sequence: TGTGCCAGCAGCCATCTTCTGGAAGGGCAGGGGGTCAGATATAGACTAGCGGGCTACAATGAGCAGTTCTTC. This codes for CASSHLLEGQGVRYRLAGYNEQFF.

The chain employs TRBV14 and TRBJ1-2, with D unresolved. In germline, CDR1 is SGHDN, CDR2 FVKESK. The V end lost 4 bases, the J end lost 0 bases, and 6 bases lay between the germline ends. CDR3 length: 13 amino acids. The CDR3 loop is CASSLQPNYGYTF. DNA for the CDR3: TGTGCCAGCAGCCTACAGCCTAACTATGGCTACACCTTC.

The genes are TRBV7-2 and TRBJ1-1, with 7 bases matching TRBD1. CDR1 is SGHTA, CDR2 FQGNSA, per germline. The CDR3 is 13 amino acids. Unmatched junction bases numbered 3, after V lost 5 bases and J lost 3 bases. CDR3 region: CASSVDRDTEAFF. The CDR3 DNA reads TGTGCCAGCAGCGTTGACAGGGACACTGAAGCTTTCTTT. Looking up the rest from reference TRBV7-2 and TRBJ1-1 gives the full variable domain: GAGVSQSPSNKVTEKGKDVELRCDPISGHTALYWYRQSLGQGLEFLIYFQGNSAPDKSGLPSDRFSAERTGGSVSTLTIQRTQQEDSAVYLCASSVDRDTEAFFGQGTRLTVV.

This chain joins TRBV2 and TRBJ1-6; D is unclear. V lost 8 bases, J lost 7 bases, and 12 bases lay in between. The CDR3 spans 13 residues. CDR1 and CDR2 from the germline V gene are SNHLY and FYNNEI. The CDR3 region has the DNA TGTGCCAGCCAGTCGCCAGCGAATTCACCCCTCCACTTT. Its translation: CASQSPANSPLHF.

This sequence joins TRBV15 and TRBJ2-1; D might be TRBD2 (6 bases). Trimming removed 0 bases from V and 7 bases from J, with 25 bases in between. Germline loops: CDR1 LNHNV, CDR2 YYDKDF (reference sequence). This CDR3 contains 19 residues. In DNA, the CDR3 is TGTGCCACCAGCAGAGACCCTAGGAGGGGACGCAGTAAGTGGAATGAGCAGTTCTTC. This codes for CATSRDPRRGRSKWNEQFF.

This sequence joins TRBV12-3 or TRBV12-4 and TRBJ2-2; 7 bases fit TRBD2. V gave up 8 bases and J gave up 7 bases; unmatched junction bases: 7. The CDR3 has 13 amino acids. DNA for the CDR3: TGTGCCAGCGGTCGGGAGGAGGGCGGGGAGCTGTTTTTT. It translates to CASGREEGGELFF.

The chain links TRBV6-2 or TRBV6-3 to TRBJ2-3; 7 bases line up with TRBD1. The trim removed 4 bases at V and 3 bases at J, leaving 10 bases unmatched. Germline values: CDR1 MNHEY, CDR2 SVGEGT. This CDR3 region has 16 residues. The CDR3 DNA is TGTGCCAGCAGTTCGAGGGGGCGTTTGAGGACAGATACGCAGTATTTT. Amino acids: CASSSRGRLRTDTQYF.

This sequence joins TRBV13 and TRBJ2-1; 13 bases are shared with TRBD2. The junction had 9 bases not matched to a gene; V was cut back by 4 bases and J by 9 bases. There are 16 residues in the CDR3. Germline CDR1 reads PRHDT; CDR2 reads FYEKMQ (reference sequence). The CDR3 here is CASSYRTSGRWREQFF. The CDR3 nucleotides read TGTGCCAGCAGCTACCGGACTAGCGGGAGATGGCGTGAGCAGTTCTTC.